These T cell receptor beta chains were read from a single sample in a study of T cell changes during pregnancy in multiple sclerosis. Method: immunoSEQ multiplex PCR; TCRdb's copy keeps in-frame clones and lacks some. The sample carries 25,000 to 30,000 clones, roughly nine tenths recorded once. This material consisted of CD4+ T cells from peripheral blood mononuclear cells, taken in the second trimester of pregnancy. The source is a female donor with multiple sclerosis, enrolled in a pregnancy study. CDR3s include the opening cysteine and the closing phenylalanine or tryptophan. A D gene is named only where the DNA matches it firmly.

D	V	J	CDR3
TRBD2	TRBV7-2	TRBJ2-7	CASSLRASGTYEQYF
NA	TRBV7-9	TRBJ2-7	CASSSDPGHLPSSYEQYF
NA	TRBV28	TRBJ2-5	CATGRETQYF
NA	TRBV2	TRBJ1-5	CASSGGVGGARNQPQHF
NA	TRBV28	TRBJ2-4	CASSSPDRIKAKNIQYF
NA	TRBV6-6	TRBJ1-1	CASSLARNTEAFF
NA	TRBV25-1	TRBJ2-5	CASSSAGVLGETQYF
NA	TRBV4-1	TRBJ1-5	CASSPLGAINQPQHF
NA	TRBV18	TRBJ2-5	CASSPGGQETQYF
NA	TRBV18	TRBJ2-7	CASSPSPEPYEQYF
TRBD1	TRBV6-5	TRBJ1-2	CASSYSTGGGYTF
TRBD1	TRBV19	TRBJ1-2	CASSDRGRLYGYTF
NA	TRBV10-3	TRBJ2-5	CAISESGGGTQYF
NA	TRBV28	TRBJ2-1	CASTWGDRRGEQFF
TRBD2	TRBV29-1	TRBJ2-1	CSVATSGGNPYNEQFF
TRBD1	TRBV19	TRBJ1-1	CASSIRALGTGPWNTEAFF
NA	TRBV28	TRBJ1-2	CASGQQGGYTF
NA	TRBV30	TRBJ1-1	CAWNLLGRNTEAFF
NA	TRBV5-5	TRBJ1-2	CASSLTDRQDYGYTF
NA	TRBV10-2	TRBJ2-4	CASSESGQRLAKNIQYF
TRBD1	TRBV28	TRBJ1-1	CASRYLTGTGVTEAFF
TRBD1	TRBV7-9	TRBJ1-1	CASSPTQGLTEAFF
TRBD2	TRBV7-9	TRBJ2-5	CASSPRGGRKTQYF
TRBD2	TRBV5-1	TRBJ2-1	CASSRTSGGPNEQFF
NA	TRBV6-1	TRBJ1-1	CASRARGYTEAFF
NA	TRBV7-3	TRBJ2-2	CASSSTQDTGELFF
TRBD1	TRBV5-6	TRBJ2-7	CASSRTGFYEQYF
NA	TRBV4-1	TRBJ1-6	CASNNPRGTGTYNSPLHF
NA	TRBV21-1	TRBJ2-5	CASSTPSTSGGWETQYF
NA	TRBV14	TRBJ2-7	CASSQVPGRPGTLSYEQYF
NA	TRBV5-4	TRBJ1-3	CASSSSRDFGNTIYF
NA	TRBV2	TRBJ1-1	CASSTVNTEAFF
NA	TRBV28	TRBJ1-2	CASSLGGYGYTF
NA	TRBV6-1	TRBJ2-1	CASRLSDYNEQFF
NA	TRBV4-1	TRBJ2-1	CASSQVGRGNDNEQFF
TRBD2	TRBV19	TRBJ2-2	CASSLGLAGGVTGELFF
NA	TRBV19	TRBJ1-6	CASSTRQTPLHF
NA	TRBV6-5	TRBJ1-2	CASSTQGLILGGYTF
NA	TRBV5-6	TRBJ2-7	CASRPSGSYEQYF
TRBD1	TRBV14	TRBJ2-3	CASSQVDWRGQGRDTQYF
NA	TRBV5-6	TRBJ1-2	CASILGTNNYGYTF
NA	TRBV7-2	TRBJ2-1	CASSVTYNEQFF
NA	TRBV18	TRBJ2-5	CASSPLGDYQETQYF
TRBD1	TRBV28	TRBJ1-2	CASSGTGLAYGYTF
NA	TRBV5-6	TRBJ2-2	CASSFWLTGELFF
TRBD1	TRBV5-1	TRBJ2-6	CASSFVGGPGANVLTF
NA	TRBV29-1	TRBJ2-3	CSVLRSPLTDTQYF
NA	TRBV7-2	TRBJ1-3	CASSLGGVSGNTIYF
NA	TRBV2	TRBJ1-1	CASTRDTGYTEAFF
TRBD1	TRBV6-5	TRBJ2-5	CASSYYNRGLETQYF
NA	TRBV18	TRBJ2-4	CASSPSSLIASDIQYF
TRBD1	TRBV5-1	TRBJ2-3	CASSWDGQGTDTQYF
NA	TRBV4-2	TRBJ2-7	CASSLRGTDSYEQYF
NA	TRBV7-8	TRBJ2-1	CASSLGPLSYNEQFF
NA	TRBV2	TRBJ1-4	CASSEVGGGKLFF
TRBD2	TRBV7-9	TRBJ2-1	CASSLSLAGSYNEQFF
TRBD1	TRBV18	TRBJ1-6	CASSRQGRDSPLHF
TRBD2	TRBV7-3	TRBJ2-7	CASSLRGGTNQQYF
TRBD2	TRBV5-5	TRBJ2-1	CASSLEQLRGYGNEQFF
NA	TRBV6-5	TRBJ1-1	CASSYSGGGTEAFF